This entry describes one T cell receptor beta chain. In germline, CDR1 is SGHVS, CDR2 FNYEAQ. CDR3 length: 15 residues. J was trimmed by 9 bases and V by 5 bases; bases with no gene match: 12. This table comes from immunoSEQ multiplex PCR, and its TCRdb copy is limited to in-frame clones, with some not included. In the table there are over 2,000,000 clones, around 95% of which are singletons. This specimen comes from a study of shared clonotypes between healthy human individuals. Positive CCR7 selection of CD45RO-negative cells yielded the naive CD8 cells, and terminally differentiated effector memory CD45RA+ cells were excluded.

The clonotype was recovered from a man between 18 and 35 years old in good health. Some clones in this sample may be carry-over from other donors' samples. The V gene is TRBV7-6, the J gene TRBJ2-1, with 8 bases fitting TRBD2. Sequencing input: naive CD8+ T cells from PBMCs. The CDR3: CASSRLAGAFLEQFF. DNA of the CDR3: TGTGCCAGCAGCCGTCTAGCGGGTGCGTTTCTTGAGCAGTTCTTC.